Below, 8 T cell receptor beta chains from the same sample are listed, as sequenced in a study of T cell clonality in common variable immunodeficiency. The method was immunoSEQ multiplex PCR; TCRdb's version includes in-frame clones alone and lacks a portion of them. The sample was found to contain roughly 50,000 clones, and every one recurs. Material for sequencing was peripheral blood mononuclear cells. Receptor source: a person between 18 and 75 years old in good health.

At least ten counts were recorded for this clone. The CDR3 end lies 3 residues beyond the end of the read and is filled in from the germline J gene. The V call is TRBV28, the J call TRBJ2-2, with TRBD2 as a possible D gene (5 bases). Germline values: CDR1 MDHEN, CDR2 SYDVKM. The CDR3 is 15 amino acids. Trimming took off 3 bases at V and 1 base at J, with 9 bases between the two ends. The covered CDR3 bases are TGTGCCAGCAGTTTCGACTACCAGAACACCGGGGAG. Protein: CASSFDYQNTGE. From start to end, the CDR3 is CASSFDYQNTGELFF.

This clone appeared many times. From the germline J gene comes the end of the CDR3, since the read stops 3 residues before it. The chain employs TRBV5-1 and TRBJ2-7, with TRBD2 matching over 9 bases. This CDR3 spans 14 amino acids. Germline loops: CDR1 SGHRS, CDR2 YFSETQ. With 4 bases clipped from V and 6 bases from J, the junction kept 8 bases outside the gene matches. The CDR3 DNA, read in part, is TGCGCCAGCAGCCAGACTAGCGGACCCCTCGAG. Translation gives CASSQTSGPLE. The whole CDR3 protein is CASSQTSGPLEQYF.

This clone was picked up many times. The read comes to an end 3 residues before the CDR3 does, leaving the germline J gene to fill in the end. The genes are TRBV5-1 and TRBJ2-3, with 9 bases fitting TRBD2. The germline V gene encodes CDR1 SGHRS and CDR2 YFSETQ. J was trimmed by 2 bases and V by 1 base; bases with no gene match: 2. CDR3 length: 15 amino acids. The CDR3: CASSLSSGDTDTQYF. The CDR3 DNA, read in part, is TGCGCCAGCAGCTTGTCTAGCGGGGACACAGATACG.

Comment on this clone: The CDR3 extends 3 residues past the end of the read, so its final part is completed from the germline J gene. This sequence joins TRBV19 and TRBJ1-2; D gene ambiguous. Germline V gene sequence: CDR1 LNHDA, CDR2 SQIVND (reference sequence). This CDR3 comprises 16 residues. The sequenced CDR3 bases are TGTGCCAGTAGTATTTCTAGCGGGAGCGCCTACAATGAC. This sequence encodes CASSISSGSAYND. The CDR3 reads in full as CASSISSGSAYNDYTF.

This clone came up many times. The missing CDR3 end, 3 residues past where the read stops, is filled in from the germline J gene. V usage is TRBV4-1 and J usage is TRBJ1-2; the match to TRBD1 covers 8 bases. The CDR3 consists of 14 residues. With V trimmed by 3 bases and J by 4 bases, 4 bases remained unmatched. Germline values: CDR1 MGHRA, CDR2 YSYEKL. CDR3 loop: CASSHGQGGYGYTF. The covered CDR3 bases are TGCGCCAGCAGCCATGGACAGGGAGGCTATGGC.

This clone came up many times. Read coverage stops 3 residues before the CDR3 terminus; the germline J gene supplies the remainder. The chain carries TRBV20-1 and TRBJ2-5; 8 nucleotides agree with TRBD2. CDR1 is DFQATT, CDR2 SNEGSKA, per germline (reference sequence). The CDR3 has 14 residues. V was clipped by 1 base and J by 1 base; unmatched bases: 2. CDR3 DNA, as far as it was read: TGCAGTGCTAGAGGCGCGGGAGGCCAAGAGACC. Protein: CSARGAGGQET. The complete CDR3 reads CSARGAGGQETQYF.

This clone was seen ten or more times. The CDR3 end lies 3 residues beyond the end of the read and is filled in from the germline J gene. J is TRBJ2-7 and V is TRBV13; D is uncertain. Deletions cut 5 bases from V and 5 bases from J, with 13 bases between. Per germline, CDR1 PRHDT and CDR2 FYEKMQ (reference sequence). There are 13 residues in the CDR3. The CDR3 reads CASSPPLSDEQYF. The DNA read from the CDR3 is TGTGCCAGCAGCCCGCCCCTCTCGGACGAG.

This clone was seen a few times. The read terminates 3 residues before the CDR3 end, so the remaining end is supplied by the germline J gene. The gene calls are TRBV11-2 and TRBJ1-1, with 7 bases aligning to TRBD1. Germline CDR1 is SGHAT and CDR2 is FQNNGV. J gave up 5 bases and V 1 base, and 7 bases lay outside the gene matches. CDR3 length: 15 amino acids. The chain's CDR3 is CASSLGGRGHTEAFF. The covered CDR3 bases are TGTGCCAGCAGCTTAGGAGGGAGGGGGCATACTGAA.